The rows below give T cell receptor beta chains drawn from one sample of a study of T cells and copy number aberrations in small-cell lung cancer. Some clones are missing from TCRdb's copy, which holds only in-frame ones; the method was immunoSEQ multiplex PCR. The sample holds about 1,300 clones; about 80% are singletons and the top ten take around 2.9%. The sequencing sample was made of tumor tissue. Every receptor here comes from a woman aged 45-65 years with small cell lung cancer. CDR3s include the opening cysteine and the closing phenylalanine or tryptophan. A D gene is named only where the DNA matches it firmly. Expanded clones are given a class, and other clones once, few, many or no size at all.

TRBV6-1	-	TRBJ2-3	-	CASSTTGHTDTQYF	TGTGCCAGCAGTACTACAGGGCACACAGATACGCAGTATTTT
TRBV30	-	TRBJ2-6	-	CAWTMGAGANVLTF	TGTGCCTGGACCATGGGGGCTGGGGCCAACGTCCTGACTTTC
TRBV7-9	-	TRBJ2-2	-	CASSLAGNTGELFF	TGTGCCAGCAGCTTAGCGGGAAACACCGGGGAGCTGTTTTTT
TRBV25-1	-	TRBJ2-1	-	CASSPQSEQFF	TGTGCCAGCAGTCCACAGAGTGAGCAGTTCTTC
TRBV15	-	TRBJ2-7	-	CATKRRSQDEQYF	TGTGCCACCAAAAGGAGGTCCCAAGACGAGCAGTACTTC
TRBV7-6	-	TRBJ2-5	-	CASSLSGSGQETQYF	TGTGCCAGCAGCCTCAGCGGAAGTGGGCAAGAGACCCAGTACTTC
TRBV28	TRBD1	TRBJ1-2	-	CASSPLTGRSGYTF	TGTGCCAGCAGTCCCTTGACAGGGAGGAGTGGCTACACCTTC
TRBV28	TRBD2	TRBJ2-7	-	CAIDSGRIYEQYF	TGTGCCATAGATAGCGGGAGGATCTACGAGCAGTACTTC
TRBV29-1	-	TRBJ2-5	few	CSVSDRFQETQYF	TGCAGCGTTTCCGACAGGTTTCAAGAGACCCAGTACTTC
TRBV30	TRBD1	TRBJ2-7	-	CACTGGWFEQYF	TGTGCTTGCACAGGGGGATGGTTCGAGCAGTACTTC
TRBV30	-	TRBJ2-3	-	CAWSENSDTQYF	TGTGCCTGGAGTGAGAATAGCGATACGCAGTATTTT
TRBV5-1	-	TRBJ2-2	-	CASSFSRDYTGELFF	TGCGCCAGCAGCTTTTCGCGGGACTACACCGGGGAGCTGTTTTTT
TRBV2	-	TRBJ2-1	-	CASSIYSDNEQFF	TGTGCCAGCAGCATATACAGTGACAATGAGCAGTTCTTC
TRBV5-5	-	TRBJ1-1	-	CASSTGEAFF	TGTGCCAGCAGCACGGGGGAAGCTTTCTTT
TRBV29-1	-	TRBJ1-2	-	CSVATGTLYGYTF	TGCAGCGTTGCCACCGGGACCCTCTATGGCTACACCTTC
TRBV5-4	-	TRBJ1-4	-	CASSLGGAYGGQANEKLFF	TGTGCCAGCAGCTTGGGGGGGGCCTATGGGGGCCAGGCTAATGAAAAACTGTTTTTT
TRBV7-3	-	TRBJ2-3	-	CASSLWPSATDTQYF	TGTGCCAGCAGCTTATGGCCTAGCGCCACAGATACGCAGTATTTT
TRBV7-9	-	TRBJ1-2	-	CASSLVPGREGGYTF	TGTGCCAGCAGCTTAGTCCCAGGGAGAGAAGGGGGCTACACCTTC
TRBV4-3	-	TRBJ2-7	-	CASSQGVRQSYEQYF	TGCGCCAGCAGCCAAGGGGTGAGACAGTCCTACGAGCAGTACTTC
TRBV7-8	-	TRBJ2-7	-	CASREAGTYEQYF	TGTGCCAGCAGGGAGGCGGGGACCTACGAGCAGTACTTC
TRBV28	-	TRBJ1-4	-	CASSLAGWVEKLFF	TGTGCCAGCAGTTTGGCAGGGTGGGTTGAAAAACTGTTTTTT
TRBV30	TRBD2	TRBJ2-3	-	CAWTGSGSSTDTQYF	TGTGCCTGGACCGGTAGCGGGAGTAGCACAGATACGCAGTATTTT
TRBV25-1	-	TRBJ2-3	-	CASGMGAGTDTQYF	TGTGCCAGCGGAATGGGGGCCGGCACAGATACGCAGTATTTT
TRBV7-6	-	TRBJ2-7	-	CASSLEEGSYEQYF	TGTGCCAGCAGCTTAGAGGAGGGCTCCTACGAGCAGTACTTC
TRBV30	-	TRBJ2-7	-	CAWKWGRLNPEQYF	TGTGCCTGGAAATGGGGCAGGTTGAACCCCGAGCAGTACTTC
TRBV6-1	-	TRBJ1-2	-	CASSRGAYGYTF	TGTGCCAGCAGTCGAGGAGCCTATGGCTACACCTTC
TRBV30	-	TRBJ2-1	-	CAWFGGSSYNEQFF	TGTGCCTGGTTTGGGGGGAGCTCCTACAATGAGCAGTTCTTC
TRBV30	TRBD1	TRBJ1-2	-	CAWSSDRGYGYTF	TGTGCCTGGAGTTCCGACAGGGGGTATGGCTACACCTTC
TRBV5-1	-	TRBJ2-3	-	CASRVEGSYTDTQYF	TGCGCCAGCCGCGTTGAGGGTTCTTACACAGATACGCAGTATTTT
TRBV15	TRBD1	TRBJ1-2	-	CATSIGQGQGYGYTF	TGTGCCACCAGCATTGGACAGGGACAGGGGTATGGCTACACCTTC
TRBV28	-	TRBJ2-3	-	CASWRSGLSTDTQYF	TGTGCCAGCTGGAGGAGCGGGCTTAGCACAGATACGCAGTATTTT
TRBV29-1	-	TRBJ2-7	-	CSVTETSYEQYF	TGCAGCGTTACAGAAACCTCCTACGAGCAGTACTTC
TRBV2	TRBD1	TRBJ2-3	-	CASSRQQGFSDTQYF	TGTGCCAGCAGCCGCCAACAGGGGTTCTCAGATACGCAGTATTTT